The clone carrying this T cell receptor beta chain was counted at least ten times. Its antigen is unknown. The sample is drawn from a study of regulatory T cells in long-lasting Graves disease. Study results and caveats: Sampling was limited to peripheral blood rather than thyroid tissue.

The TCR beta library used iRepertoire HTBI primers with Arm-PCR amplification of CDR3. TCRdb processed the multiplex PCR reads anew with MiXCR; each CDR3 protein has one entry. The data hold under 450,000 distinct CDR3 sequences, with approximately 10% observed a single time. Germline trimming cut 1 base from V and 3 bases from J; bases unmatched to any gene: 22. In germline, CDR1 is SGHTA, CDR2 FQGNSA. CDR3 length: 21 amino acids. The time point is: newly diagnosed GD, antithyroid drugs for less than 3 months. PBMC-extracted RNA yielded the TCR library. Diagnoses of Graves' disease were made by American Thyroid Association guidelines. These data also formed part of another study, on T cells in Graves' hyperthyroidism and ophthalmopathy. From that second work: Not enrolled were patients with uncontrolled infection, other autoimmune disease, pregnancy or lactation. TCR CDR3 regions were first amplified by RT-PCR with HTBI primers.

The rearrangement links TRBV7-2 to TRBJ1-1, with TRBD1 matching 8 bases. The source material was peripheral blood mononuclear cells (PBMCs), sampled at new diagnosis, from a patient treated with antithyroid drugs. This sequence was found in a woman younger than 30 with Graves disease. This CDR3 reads CTSSLEGYRGKARRRDTEAFF. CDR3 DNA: TGTACCAGCAGCTTAGAGGGCTACAGGGGGAAGGCTCGACGGAGGGACACTGAAGCTTTCTTT. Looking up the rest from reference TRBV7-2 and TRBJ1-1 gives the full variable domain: GAGVSQSPSNKVTEKGKDVELRCDPISGHTALYWYRQSLGQGLEFLIYFQGNSAPDKSGLPSDRFSAERTGGSVSTLTIQRTQQEDSAVYLCTSSLEGYRGKARRRDTEAFFGQGTRLTVV.